These 32 T cell receptor beta chains were sequenced from one sample in a study of blood T cells in healthy people across ages. With a J-beta primer mix and a sample-barcoded 5' primer, a second PCR ran about 7 to 12 cycles. TCRdb used MiXCR to reprocess the 5' RACE reads, holding one entry per CDR3 protein. Of 1.5 million to 1.8 million distinct CDR3 sequences in the sample, approximately 43% were seen once. The sample consisted of blood. The source is a woman between 18 and 29 years old in good health.

The sample holds a few counts of this clonotype. The chain joins TRBV11-1 to TRBJ2-1, with TRBD2 matching 9 bases. This CDR3 comprises 16 residues. V dropped 2 bases and J dropped 3; count of bases not matched to a gene: 5. Germline V gene sequence: CDR1 SGHAT, CDR2 FQDESV (reference sequence). CDR3: CASSLSSGRLYNEQFF. The DNA of the CDR3 is TGTGCCAGCAGCTTAAGTAGCGGGAGACTCTACAATGAGCAGTTCTTC.

This clonotype was seen at least ten times. The gene calls are TRBV7-2 and TRBJ2-3, with 7 bases identical to TRBD2. CDR3 length: 15 amino acids. Trimming cost V 0 bases and J 2 bases; bases outside gene matches: 2. Germline CDR1 and CDR2: SGHTA and FQGNSA. For the CDR3, the DNA is TGTGCCAGCAGCTTAGCGGGAGGGAACACAGATACGCAGTATTTT. Protein sequence: CASSLAGGNTDTQYF.

Points on this clonotype: This may be a read error: a much more frequent sequence differs by one nucleotide. The J gene is TRBJ2-5, the V gene TRBV6-1, with 10 bases identical to TRBD2. The J call may be faulty, since TRBJ2-1 better matches the DNA end. CDR3 size: 16 residues. Germline V gene lookup returns CDR1 MNHNS and CDR2 SASEGT. The CDR3 spells CASSPTGTSASVTQFF. The CDR3 DNA reads as TGTGCCAGCAGTCCGACCGGGACTAGCGCGTCGGTGACCCAGTTCTTC.

The chain links TRBV11-2 to TRBJ2-5; D remains unclear. Germline CDR1 SGHAT, CDR2 FQNNGV. V lost 5 bases and J lost 11, with 21 bases in between. This CDR3 region has 14 residues. The CDR3 is CASSRSFPGLGQYF. The DNA of the CDR3 is TGTGCCAGCAGCCGAAGCTTCCCCGGCCTGGGGCAGTACTTC.

This clonotype was detected many times. The rearrangement uses TRBV12-3 or TRBV12-4 and TRBJ2-3, with D perhaps TRBD1 (5 bases). The CDR3 has 15 amino acids. V was clipped by 5 bases and J by 1 base, with 13 bases between them. DNA of the CDR3: TGTGCCAGCAGTCTCAGACAGAGAGGCACAGATACGCAGTATTTT. Translated, it gives CASSLRQRGTDTQYF.

The chain has TRBV5-6 and TRBJ1-2, with TRBD1 as a possible D gene (5 bases). The V and J ends lost 4 bases and 7 bases respectively, with 11 bases between them. Germline V gene sequence: CDR1 SGHDT, CDR2 YYEEEE. The CDR3 runs 12 residues. CDR3 amino acids: CASSRGPTGYTF. Written as DNA, the CDR3 is TGTGCCAGCAGCAGGGGACCTACTGGCTACACCTTC. The full variable domain, in which reference TRBV5-6 and TRBJ1-2 provide the parts outside the CDR3, is DAGVTQSPTHLIKTRGQQVTLRCSPKSGHDTVSWYQQALGQGPQFIFQYYEEEERQRGNFPDRFSGHQFPNYSSELNVNALLLGDSALYLCASSRGPTGYTFGSGTRLTVV.

The chain combines TRBV28 with TRBJ2-1; weak D call: TRBD2 (5 bases). This CDR3 spans 15 amino acids. Germline V gene lookup returns CDR1 MDHEN and CDR2 SYDVKM. V was shortened by 10 bases and J by 4 bases, with 20 bases between the two germline ends. CDR3 nucleotides: TGTGCCACCAAGCGGCACGAGGGAATTTACAATGAGCAGTTCTTC. As protein: CATKRHEGIYNEQFF.

This clonotype turned up a few times. CDR3 region: CASSQTAGTRDQYF. The CDR3 DNA reads TGTGCCAGCAGCCAAACGGCCGGGACTAGAGACCAGTATTTT. V usage is TRBV3-1 and J usage is TRBJ2-3, with 8 nucleotides matching TRBD2. Germline V gene sequence: CDR1 LGHDT, CDR2 YNNKEL (reference sequence). The junction had 10 bases not matched to a gene; V was cut back by 2 bases and J by 12 bases. The CDR3 runs to 14 residues.

In this sample, this clonotype turned up a few times. This chain connects TRBV7-2 to TRBJ2-1, with TRBD2 as a possible D gene (6 bases). Germline values: CDR1 SGHTA, CDR2 FQGNSA. V was shortened by 5 bases and J by 0 bases, with 11 bases between the two germline ends. The CDR3 is 15 residues long. CDR3 coding DNA: TGTGCCAGCAGCGGAGGGAAGAGCTCCTACAATGAGCAGTTCTTC. As protein: CASSGGKSSYNEQFF.

The chain is built from TRBV18 and TRBJ2-4; 9 bases align to TRBD1. The DNA end lines up better with TRBJ2-5; the J call may be wrong. This CDR3 is built from 16 residues. The V gene's germline CDR1 is KGHSH and CDR2 LQKENI. The CDR3, as DNA: TGTGCCAGCTCACCGATATCCTCGACAGGGGGAGAGACCCAGTACTTC. Protein product: CASSPISSTGGETQYF.

The genes are TRBV7-2 and TRBJ2-7; possible D gene TRBD1, 6 bases. Germline values: CDR1 SGHTA, CDR2 FQGNSA. The length of the CDR3 is 14 residues. V lost 5 bases and J lost 3, with 14 bases in between. This CDR3 is CASSKQETGYEQYF. The CDR3 DNA reads TGTGCCAGCAGCAAACAAGAGACAGGCTACGAGCAGTACTTC. The whole variable domain, filled in from reference TRBV7-2 and TRBJ2-7, reads GAGVSQSPSNKVTEKGKDVELRCDPISGHTALYWYRQSLGQGLEFLIYFQGNSAPDKSGLPSDRFSAERTGGSVSTLTIQRTQQEDSAVYLCASSKQETGYEQYFGPGTRLTVT.

The V call is TRBV7-2, the J call TRBJ1-2, with D hard to call. Germline V CDR1 and CDR2: SGHTA, FQGNSA. The CDR3 length is 15 residues. Trimming stripped 8 bases from V and 5 bases from J, with 21 bases between. CDR3 region: CASGPYQRVGYGYTF. Written as DNA, the CDR3 is TGTGCCAGCGGCCCCTATCAGAGAGTGGGATATGGCTACACCTTC.

This clonotype has more than one count but fewer than ten. V is TRBV7-9 and J is TRBJ2-3; 12 nucleotides match TRBD2. V was clipped by 5 bases and J by 2 bases; unmatched bases: 11. The CDR3 covers 18 residues. Germline V lookup: CDR1 SEHNR, CDR2 FQNEAQ (reference sequence). CDR3 sequence: CASSPTSGRHLATDTQYF. CDR3 nucleotides: TGTGCCAGCAGCCCGACTAGCGGGAGACATCTTGCCACAGATACGCAGTATTTT. Full variable domain (remainder filled in from reference TRBV7-9 and TRBJ2-3): DTGVSQNPRHKITKRGQNVTFRCDPISEHNRLYWYRQTLGQGPEFLTYFQNEAQLEKSRLLSDRFSAERPKGSFSTLEIQRTEQGDSAMYLCASSPTSGRHLATDTQYFGPGTRLTVL.

The sample holds one count of this clonotype. This chain connects TRBV7-9 to TRBJ2-5, with D possibly being TRBD1 (5 bases). The J call may be wrong; the DNA end is better matched by TRBJ2-1. Germline V gene lookup returns CDR1 SEHNR and CDR2 FQNEAQ (reference sequence). The CDR3 runs 15 residues. The CDR3, as DNA: TGTGCCAGCAGCTTTCAGGGCAGCGCCCAAGAGACCCAGTTCTTC. This sequence encodes CASSFQGSAQETQFF.

The sample holds a few counts of this clonotype. The CDR3 region has the DNA TGTGCCAGCAGTTTATGGGCAGGGGGGCATATAGGGTATGGCTACACCTTC. Its protein is CASSLWAGGHIGYGYTF. The chain employs TRBV27 and TRBJ1-2; 7 nucleotides line up with TRBD1. Germline trimming cut 1 base from V and 5 bases from J; bases unmatched to any gene: 13. Germline CDR1 is MNHEY and CDR2 is SMNVEV (reference sequence). The CDR3 runs 17 residues.

The sample holds a few counts of this clonotype. The V call is TRBV4-1, the J call TRBJ2-5, with 13 bases aligning to TRBD2. The CDR3 length is 16 residues. Trimming at V came to 6 bases and at J to 1 base, leaving 5 bases not matched to a gene. CDR1 and CDR2 (germline): MGHRA, YSYEKL. CDR3 in amino acids: CASRGGLAGSQETQYF. The CDR3 DNA reads TGCGCCAGCAGGGGGGGACTAGCGGGGAGCCAAGAGACCCAGTACTTC.

A remark on this clonotype: The junction departs from the called germline gene at one end, perhaps through a read error. The rearrangement links TRBV7-8 to TRBJ2-7; 9 bases line up with TRBD2. Germline-derived CDR1 and CDR2 are SGHVS and FQNEAQ. The length of the CDR3 is 15 residues. The CDR3, as DNA: TGTACCAGCAGCTTCGGGCCTAGCGGGGACTACGAGCAGTACTTC. It is translated as CTSSFGPSGDYEQYF.

This clonotype was detected many times. The chain uses TRBV12-3 or TRBV12-4 and TRBJ2-7; 7 bases agree with TRBD2. The junction had 11 bases not matched to a gene; V was cut back by 5 bases and J by 4 bases. This CDR3 region has 15 residues. As DNA, the CDR3 is TGTGCCAGCAGTAAAAACCGGGACTACCCTTACGAGCAGTACTTC. Translated, it gives CASSKNRDYPYEQYF.

This clonotype was counted a few times. The V call is TRBV25-1, the J call TRBJ1-6, with D uncertain. This CDR3 is 14 amino acids long. Germline assignment: CDR1 MGHDK and CDR2 SYGVNS. Trimming stripped 5 bases from V and 2 bases from J, with 7 bases between. Written as DNA, the CDR3 is TGTGCCAGCAGTTGGCAAGCCTATAATTCACCCCTCCACTTT. Translated, it gives CASSWQAYNSPLHF.

The rearrangement joins TRBV25-1 to TRBJ2-1; D is possibly TRBD2 (6 bases). Trimming took 7 bases from V and 6 from J, leaving 22 bases between them. CDR3 length equals 16 residues. Germline CDR1 and CDR2: MGHDK and SYGVNS. In DNA form, the CDR3 reads TGTGCCAGCACCGAAGGAGGGACTCGGGCCCCCAATGAGCAGTTCTTC. This sequence encodes CASTEGGTRAPNEQFF.

The genes are TRBV5-6 and TRBJ1-5, with TRBD1 as a possible D gene (6 bases). V lost 3 bases to trimming and J lost 2 bases, with 12 bases between them. Per the germline V gene, CDR1 is SGHDT and CDR2 is YYEEEE. The CDR3 has 15 residues. The CDR3 DNA reads TGTGCCAGCAGCTACAGGGTGTTTGGCAATCAGCCCCAGCATTTT. Protein sequence: CASSYRVFGNQPQHF.

The gene calls are TRBV5-1 and TRBJ2-1; 9 positions agree with TRBD2. The trim removed 6 bases at V and 6 bases at J, leaving 7 bases unmatched. CDR1 SGHRS and CDR2 YFSETQ come from the germline V gene. This CDR3 contains 14 residues. The CDR3 nucleotides are TGCGCCAGCATGCCTAGCGGGGCGGGCAATGAGCAGTTCTTC. The encoded protein is CASMPSGAGNEQFF.

As concerns this clonotype: Its ends do not fully match the called genes, so a read error is possible. CDR3 sequence: CASSEDSSCNEQFF. In nucleotides, the CDR3 is TGTGCCAGCAGCGAGGACAGCTCCTGCAATGAGCAGTTCTTC. This chain links TRBV7-3 with TRBJ2-1, with TRBD1 as a possible D gene (6 bases). This CDR3 is 14 amino acids long. Looked up from germline, CDR1 is SGHTA and CDR2 is FQGTGA.

The chain couples TRBV29-1 to TRBJ1-2; D not certain. This CDR3 has 13 residues. The ends were cut back, 5 bases at V and 0 bases at J, with 10 bases in the middle. CDR1 is SQVTM and CDR2 is ANQGSEA in the germline V gene. For the CDR3, the DNA is TGCAGCGTTTTTGGGCAGGCTAACTATGGCTACACCTTC. Protein sequence: CSVFGQANYGYTF. The whole variable domain, filled in from reference TRBV29-1 and TRBJ1-2, reads SAVISQKPSRDICQRGTSLTIQCQVDSQVTMMFWYRQQPGQSLTLIATANQGSEATYESGFVIDKFPISRPNLTFSTLTVSNMSPEDSSIYLCSVFGQANYGYTFGSGTRLTVV.

In this sample, this clonotype turned up a few times. The genes are TRBV4-3 and TRBJ1-2, with 8 bases that match TRBD1. There are 16 residues in the CDR3. Germline CDR1 LGHNA, CDR2 YSLEER. V lost 0 bases to trimming and J lost 5 bases; unmatched junction nucleotides: 8. The chain's CDR3 is CASSQDSQGALYGYTF. The CDR3 nucleotides are TGCGCCAGCAGCCAAGATTCCCAGGGGGCCCTGTATGGCTACACCTTC.

The chain carries TRBV20-1 and TRBJ2-3; D is possibly TRBD1 (6 bases). The V gene lost 7 bases and the J gene lost 2 bases, with 10 bases spanning the gap. This CDR3 is built from 12 residues. Germline CDR1 reads DFQATT; CDR2 reads SNEGSKA (reference sequence). DNA for the CDR3: TGCAGTGATCACAGGGCCACAGATACGCAGTATTTT. This sequence encodes CSDHRATDTQYF.

This clonotype was counted only a few times. CDR3 nucleotide sequence: TGTGCCAGCAGTTCACCGACTACTAGCGACGAGCAGTACTTC. It translates to CASSSPTTSDEQYF. The genes are TRBV12-3 or TRBV12-4 and TRBJ2-7; 7 bases line up with TRBD2. V dropped 4 bases and J dropped 5; count of bases not matched to a gene: 8. The CDR3 covers 14 residues.

The chain employs TRBV4-1 and TRBJ2-5, with D maybe TRBD1 (6 bases). Germline values: CDR1 MGHRA, CDR2 YSYEKL. CDR3 length: 14 residues. The V gene lost 0 bases and the J gene lost 5 bases, with 10 bases spanning the gap. CDR3 bases: TGCGCCAGCAGCCAAGAGCAGGGGACGGAGACCCAGTACTTC. Translating it yields CASSQEQGTETQYF.

A remark on this clonotype: One junction end does not reproduce the germline sequence, and a read error may be involved. V gene TRBV27 combines with J gene TRBJ2-1; D possibly uses TRBD1 or TRBD2 (5 bases each). The CDR3 length is 13 residues. Germline loops: CDR1 MNHEY, CDR2 SMNVEV (reference sequence). The CDR3 DNA follows: TGTGCCGGCAGTTTTGGGACGCATCAGGAGCAGTTCTTC. Translation gives CAGSFGTHQEQFF.

The rearrangement links TRBV14 to TRBJ2-2; D is uncertain. CDR1 SGHDN and CDR2 FVKESK come from the germline V gene. The CDR3 extends over 18 amino acids. Trimming took 0 bases from V and 4 from J, leaving 18 bases between them. CDR3 region: CASSQELNFLLGTGELFF. In DNA form, the CDR3 reads TGTGCCAGCAGCCAAGAATTAAACTTCCTACTCGGCACCGGGGAGCTGTTTTTT.

J is TRBJ2-5 and V is TRBV29-1; TRBD1 is a possible D gene (6 bases). V was clipped by 4 bases and J by 4 bases, with 13 bases between them. The CDR3 is 13 amino acids. The germline gives CDR1 SQVTM, CDR2 ANQGSEA. CDR3 region: CSVGAGERETQYF. In DNA form, the CDR3 reads TGCAGCGTTGGGGCAGGGGAAAGAGAGACCCAGTACTTC.

The chain carries TRBV9 and TRBJ2-1, with a possible D match to TRBD1 (5 bases). The last part of the DNA fits TRBJ2-7 better; the J call may be wrong. Germline CDR1 and CDR2: SGDLS and YYNGEE. The CDR3 consists of 16 residues. The CDR3 sequence is CASSGQALGVYNEQYF. CDR3 nucleotides: TGTGCCAGCAGCGGTCAGGCCTTAGGGGTATACAATGAGCAGTACTTC.